This TCR beta chain came from a study of graft-versus-host responses after intestinal transplantation. Study observations and caveats: The study found high graft-versus-host to host-versus-graft clonal ratios in allografts of patients with graft-donor T cell macrochimerism.

Germline CDR1 ENHRY, CDR2 SYGVKD. The CDR3 length is 14 residues. The ends were cut back, 6 bases at V and 0 bases at J, with 11 bases in the middle. This clone qualifies as medium-sized (0.01 to 0.1%). The protocol was immunoSEQ multiplex PCR, while the TCRdb copy is restricted to in-frame clones and leaves out a portion. This table holds 8,500 to 11,000 clones, roughly 29% found once. The clonotype comes from a human patient who was an organ donor for intestinal transplantation. Material: alloreactive CD4+ T cells from a mixed lymphocyte reaction culture, obtained before transplantation. Specified subset: CFSE-low proliferating T cells sorted from approximately 6-day pre-transplant mixed lymphocyte reaction (GvH or HvG direction). This rearrangement joins TRBV10-3 to TRBJ1-1; D possibly corresponds to TRBD1 (6 bases). CDR3 sequence reads: CAISSGHMNTEAFF. DNA of the CDR3: TGTGCCATCAGCTCGGGACACATGAACACTGAAGCTTTCTTT.